These 32 T cell receptor beta chains came from one sample sequenced in a study of OX40 agonist ivuxolimab in advanced cancers. This table comes from immunoSEQ multiplex PCR, and its TCRdb copy is limited to in-frame clones, with some not included. The table shows roughly 40,000 clones, with roughly 77% occurring only once. This sample comprised CD4+ or CD8+ T cells sorted from blood, obtained in a trial of the OX40 agonist ivuxolimab. These receptors came from an adult with an advanced solid tumor such as melanoma, head and neck, liver or kidney cancer.

The DNA for the CDR3 is TGTGCCACCAGCAGAGATATAACAGGGCGTCGCTACACCTTC. This gives the protein CATSRDITGRRYTF. The chain recombines TRBV15 with TRBJ1-2, with D maybe TRBD1 (6 bases). Germline-derived CDR1 and CDR2 are LNHNV and YYDKDF (reference sequence). This CDR3 has 14 amino acids. Trimming cost V 0 bases and J 9 bases, with 14 bases left between them.

On this clone: The same CDR3 also results from other DNA sequences found in this sample. V is TRBV5-1 and J is TRBJ2-5; 8 positions agree with TRBD2. The CDR3 sequence is 15 residues long. J lost 4 bases, V lost 2 bases, and 7 bases had no gene match. Germline loops: CDR1 SGHRS, CDR2 YFSETQ. The CDR3 DNA follows: TGCGCCAGCAGCTTAGACGGGAGGGCCGGAGAGACCCAGTACTTC. It yields the protein CASSLDGRAGETQYF.

This chain links TRBV6-4 with TRBJ2-1, with D unclear. Trimming shortened V by 5 bases and J by 0 bases, and 8 bases separated the two germline ends. The length of the CDR3 is 14 residues. Germline V gene sequence: CDR1 MRHNA, CDR2 SNTAGT. The DNA of the CDR3 is TGTGCCAGCAGTCCCGTTAGCTCCTACAATGAGCAGTTCTTC. Translation: CASSPVSSYNEQFF.

V gene TRBV29-1 combines with J gene TRBJ1-1; D unresolved. Germline V gene lookup returns CDR1 SQVTM and CDR2 ANQGSEA. Trimming left V 7 bases short and J 2 bases short, with 5 bases between. The CDR3 contains 10 residues. The CDR3 sequence: CSASNTEAFF. The CDR3 DNA reads as TGCAGCGCTTCAAACACTGAAGCTTTCTTT.

Within the sample, this clone is medium-sized. The CDR3 sequence is CASSLAGGGHWDTGELFF. The CDR3 DNA reads as TGTGCCAGCAGCTTGGCAGGGGGCGGTCATTGGGACACCGGGGAGCTGTTTTTT. The chain is built from TRBV5-5 and TRBJ2-2, with 8 bases that match TRBD1. Germline CDR1 is SGHKS and CDR2 is YYEKEE (reference sequence). The ends lost 0 bases at V and 3 bases at J; junction bases unmatched: 10. The CDR3 loop spans 18 amino acids.

The chain is built from TRBV7-3 and TRBJ2-3, with a possible D match to TRBD1 (5 bases). Germline V gene data show CDR1 as SGHTA and CDR2 as FQGTGA. V was clipped by 2 bases and J by 3 bases, with 6 bases between them. This CDR3 contains 13 residues. The CDR3 region is CASSLQGTDTQYF. CDR3 in DNA: TGTGCCAGCAGCTTACAGGGAACAGATACGCAGTATTTT.

The chain couples TRBV10-3 to TRBJ2-1; D remains ambiguous. V was trimmed by 2 bases and J by 4 bases, leaving 9 bases between them. The CDR3 is 14 residues long. Per germline, CDR1 ENHRY and CDR2 SYGVKD. The CDR3 DNA reads as TGTGCCATCAGTGAGCCACGGTATTACAATGAGCAGTTCTTC. Its translation: CAISEPRYYNEQFF.

The chain combines TRBV7-7 with TRBJ2-1, with 7 bases that match TRBD1. Germline-derived CDR1 and CDR2 are SSHAT and FNYEAQ (reference sequence). This CDR3 contains 15 residues. V gave up 7 bases and J gave up 6 bases; unmatched junction bases: 12. This CDR3 reads CASTPGTDASNEQFF. The CDR3 DNA reads TGTGCCAGCACCCCGGGGACAGACGCTTCCAATGAGCAGTTCTTC.

V usage is TRBV9 and J usage is TRBJ1-1, with D perhaps matching TRBD1 (6 bases). V was shortened by 0 bases and J by 5 bases, with 17 bases between the two germline ends. In germline, CDR1 is SGDLS, CDR2 YYNGEE. The CDR3 loop spans 16 amino acids. In DNA, the CDR3 is TGTGCCAGCAGCGTAGTCCCTGGACAGAGGGGTACTGAAGCTTTCTTT. Amino acids: CASSVVPGQRGTEAFF.

This chain joins TRBV18 and TRBJ1-5; D is possibly TRBD1 (5 bases). CDR1 is KGHSH and CDR2 is LQKENI in the germline V gene. The CDR3 runs 13 residues. V gave up 3 bases and J gave up 4 bases, with 7 bases separating them. This CDR3 is CASSPTENQPQHF. The CDR3 bases are TGTGCCAGCTCACCGACAGAAAATCAGCCCCAGCATTTT.

CDR3 sequence reads: CASSQGTSGDTGELFF. As DNA, the CDR3 is TGTGCCAGCAGCCAAGGGACTAGCGGAGATACCGGGGAGCTGTTTTTT. This chain connects TRBV7-8 to TRBJ2-2; 11 bases are shared with TRBD2. This CDR3 is 16 amino acids long. Germline V gives CDR1 SGHVS, CDR2 FQNEAQ. Losses at the gene ends were 5 bases for V and 5 bases for J; bases not matched to a gene: 7.

In DNA, the CDR3 is TGTGCCATCAGTGAGTCGGGACAGGGCCTCCCCTATGGCTACACCTTC. Translating it yields CAISESGQGLPYGYTF. The chain combines TRBV10-3 with TRBJ1-2; 9 nucleotides match TRBD1. Looked up from germline, CDR1 is ENHRY and CDR2 is SYGVKD. The ends lost 0 bases at V and 4 bases at J; junction bases unmatched: 6. CDR3 size: 16 residues.

This rearrangement joins TRBV9 to TRBJ2-5; D may be TRBD1 (5 bases). Germline V lookup: CDR1 SGDLS, CDR2 YYNGEE. This CDR3 comprises 15 residues. V lost 0 bases and J lost 2, with 11 bases in between. CDR3 DNA: TGTGCCAGCAGCGTAGCTCTTCAGGGACAAGAGACCCAGTACTTC. Protein sequence: CASSVALQGQETQYF.

This chain joins TRBV2 and TRBJ2-2; 11 nucleotides match TRBD1. The CDR3 loop spans 14 amino acids. The ends lost 6 bases at V and 7 bases at J; junction bases unmatched: 4. Germline V gene data show CDR1 as SNHLY and CDR2 as FYNNEI. The CDR3 nucleotides are TGTGCCAGCAGAAGGGACAGGGGGATCGGGGAGCTGTTTTTT. This translates into CASRRDRGIGELFF.

The chain is built from TRBV2 and TRBJ2-3; TRBD1 or TRBD2 may be the D gene (6 bases each). CDR1 is SNHLY and CDR2 is FYNNEI in the germline V gene. The CDR3 covers 16 residues. The ends were cut back, 0 bases at V and 7 bases at J, with 17 bases in the middle. In DNA, the CDR3 is TGTGCCAGCAGTGAAGCGCTAGGGGGGAGTTTACATACGCAGTATTTT. Residues: CASSEALGGSLHTQYF.

The V and J genes are TRBV7-9 and TRBJ1-1, with D tentatively TRBD1 (6 bases). V was cut by 5 bases and J by 0 bases, with 13 bases left in between. Germline V CDR1 and CDR2: SEHNR, FQNEAQ (reference sequence). The CDR3 extends over 15 amino acids. The CDR3 is CASSQQGMVNTEAFF. DNA of the CDR3: TGTGCCAGCAGCCAACAGGGAATGGTGAACACTGAAGCTTTCTTT.

The gene calls are TRBV30 and TRBJ2-3; the D is unclear. The CDR3 length is 13 residues. Germline CDR1 GTSNPN, CDR2 SVGIG (reference sequence). V lost 3 bases and J 1 base, leaving 8 bases between the germline ends. CDR3 DNA sequence: TGTGCCTGGAGGTACCCTGGCACAGATACGCAGTATTTT. It specifies CAWRYPGTDTQYF.

This chain connects TRBV19 to TRBJ1-2; 9 nucleotides match TRBD1. V lost 4 bases and J lost 5; bases outside the gene matches: 5. Germline values: CDR1 LNHDA, CDR2 SQIVND (reference sequence). The length of the CDR3 is 14 residues. The DNA of the CDR3 is TGTGCCAGTAGTAGCCGGGACAGGGTATATGGCTACACCTTC. Protein: CASSSRDRVYGYTF.

The rearrangement links TRBV7-2 to TRBJ2-7; 11 bases fit TRBD2. The germline CDR1 and CDR2 sequences are SGHTA and FQGNSA. The CDR3 contains 15 residues. The ends lost 6 bases at V and 3 bases at J; junction bases unmatched: 7. The CDR3 bases are TGTGCCAGCAGGGTAGCGGGAGGGCCGGGCTACGAGCAGTACTTC. Its protein product is CASRVAGGPGYEQYF.

J is TRBJ2-1 and V is TRBV19; the match to TRBD1 covers 7 bases. V was clipped by 1 base and J by 7 bases; unmatched bases: 7. Per germline, CDR1 LNHDA and CDR2 SQIVND (reference sequence). This CDR3 is 15 amino acids long. The DNA for the CDR3 is TGTGCCAGTAGTATAGGACTAAGCAGGGGGAATGAGCAGTTCTTC. Its protein is CASSIGLSRGNEQFF.

This clone has a single count. This chain joins TRBV5-6 and TRBJ1-5, with 10 positions matching TRBD1. The CDR3 is 15 amino acids. Trimming at V came to 1 base and at J to 5 bases, leaving 3 bases not matched to a gene. CDR1 is SGHDT and CDR2 is YYEEEE in the germline V gene. In DNA form, the CDR3 reads TGTGCCAGCAGCTTGTCCGACAGGGGGCATCAGCCCCAGCATTTT. Translating gives CASSLSDRGHQPQHF.

The chain has TRBV18 and TRBJ2-2; maybe TRBD2 (5 bases). The CDR3 spans 14 residues. Germline V gene data show CDR1 as KGHSH and CDR2 as LQKENI. With 5 bases removed from V and 7 bases from J, the gap between germline ends came to 14 bases. This CDR3 is CASSTFMGVGELFF. The CDR3 coding sequence is TGTGCCAGCTCAACATTTATGGGAGTCGGGGAGCTGTTTTTT.

This rearrangement joins TRBV6-6 to TRBJ2-7, with D maybe TRBD2 (5 bases). CDR3 length: 14 amino acids. CDR1 is MNHNY and CDR2 is SVGAGI in the germline V gene (reference sequence). V lost 6 bases and J 0 bases, leaving 12 bases between the germline ends. Here the CDR3 DNA reads TGTGCCAGCAGGTTCCAGCGGTACTCCTACGAGCAGTACTTC. Its protein product is CASRFQRYSYEQYF.

V usage is TRBV5-4 and J usage is TRBJ1-6; unclear D gene. Trimming took off 1 base at V and 5 bases at J, with 10 bases between the two ends. This CDR3 has 15 amino acids. In germline, CDR1 is SGHNT, CDR2 YYREEE (reference sequence). The CDR3 bases are TGTGCCAGCAGCTTGTGGCAGGTTGATAATTCACCCCTCCACTTT. It encodes CASSLWQVDNSPLHF. Variable domain in full (rest from reference TRBV5-4 and TRBJ1-6): ETGVTQSPTHLIKTRGQQVTLRCSSQSGHNTVSWYQQALGQGPQFIFQYYREEENGRGNFPPRFSGLQFPNYSSELNVNALELDDSALYLCASSLWQVDNSPLHFGNGTRLTVT.

The chain links TRBV5-1 to TRBJ2-1, with 8 bases aligning to TRBD2. The CDR3 totals 14 residues. The V gene end was trimmed by 6 bases and the J gene end by 4 bases; junction bases not matched to a gene: 6. Germline V gene sequence: CDR1 SGHRS, CDR2 YFSETQ. The CDR3 region has the DNA TGCGCCAGCATGACTAGCGAGGGATACAATGAGCAGTTCTTC. This sequence encodes CASMTSEGYNEQFF. The complete variable domain, with remaining parts taken from reference TRBV5-1 and TRBJ2-1, reads KAGVTQTPRYLIKTRGQQVTLSCSPISGHRSVSWYQQTPGQGLQFLFEYFSETQRNKGNFPGRFSGRQFSNSRSEMNVSTLELGDSALYLCASMTSEGYNEQFFGPGTRLTVL.

The chain employs TRBV7-9 and TRBJ1-2; D not certain. Germline lookup yields CDR1 SEHNR and CDR2 FQNEAQ (reference sequence). The CDR3 runs to 13 residues. The V end lost 5 bases, the J end lost 5 bases, and 12 bases lay between the germline ends. This CDR3 is CASSPRTPYGYTF. The CDR3 DNA reads TGTGCCAGCAGCCCTCGGACGCCTTATGGCTACACCTTC.

The chain uses TRBV5-8 and TRBJ2-7; D unresolved. The germline V gene has CDR1 SGHTS and CDR2 YDEGEE. The CDR3 loop spans 13 amino acids. Trimming cost V 2 bases and J 2 bases, with 8 bases left between them. The CDR3 sequence: CASSLTGTYEQYF. CDR3 bases: TGTGCCAGCAGCTTAACCGGAACCTACGAGCAGTACTTC.

V and J are TRBV11-3 and TRBJ2-1; possible D gene TRBD2, 5 bases. The V end lost 4 bases, the J end lost 9 bases, and 10 bases lay between the germline ends. The CDR3 has 12 amino acids. Germline CDR1 SGHNT, CDR2 YENEEA. The CDR3 here is CASSSSRAEQFF. The CDR3, as DNA: TGTGCCAGCAGCTCTAGCCGGGCTGAGCAGTTCTTC.

The chain has TRBV2 and TRBJ1-5; TRBD1 might be the D (5 bases). V was pared by 1 base and J by 4 bases, with 17 bases between. CDR1 and CDR2 (germline): SNHLY, FYNNEI. The CDR3 has 17 residues. CDR3 nucleotides: TGTGCCAGCAGTGAAGGAAAGGGGCTGCGGACAAATCAGCCCCAGCATTTT. It specifies CASSEGKGLRTNQPQHF.

The rearrangement uses TRBV27 and TRBJ2-1, with D unclear. V lost 5 bases and J lost 4, with 9 bases in between. Germline loops: CDR1 MNHEY, CDR2 SMNVEV (reference sequence). CDR3 length: 13 residues. CDR3 nucleotide sequence: TGTGCCAGCAGTCCCACCTGGTACAATGAGCAGTTCTTC. It translates to CASSPTWYNEQFF.

CDR3 in DNA: TGTGCCAGCAGCATTCTGGGGGGGACTAGCGGGATTGAGCAGTTCTTC. It encodes CASSILGGTSGIEQFF. The rearrangement joins TRBV11-3 to TRBJ2-1; 13 nucleotides align to TRBD2. J was trimmed by 9 bases and V by 5 bases; bases with no gene match: 10. The CDR3 runs to 16 residues. The germline CDR1 and CDR2 sequences are SGHNT and YENEEA.

This chain links TRBV15 with TRBJ2-7; D may match TRBD1 or TRBD2 (5 bases each). CDR3 length: 13 amino acids. Looked up from germline, CDR1 is LNHNV and CDR2 is YYDKDF (reference sequence). The V end lost 9 bases, the J end lost 12 bases, and 24 bases lay between the germline ends. CDR3 DNA: TGTGCCACTAAGTCCTCAGACTCATCGGGGCTGTACTTC. Amino acids: CATKSSDSSGLYF.